Presented here are 6 T cell receptor beta chains from one specimen sequenced in a study of identical twins. From the 5' RACE reads, TCRdb called clonotypes with MiXCR, one entry per CDR3 protein. The table shows hundreds of thousands of distinct CDR3 sequences, with 20% to 25% occurring only once. The same sample was also studied in work on yellow fever vaccine responses in identical twins.

The sequenced sample consisted of CD4+ T cells sorted from blood. The receptors originated from a woman aged 18-35 years in good health.

This clonotype occurred a few times. The chain is built from TRBV28 and TRBJ2-7; TRBD2 matches 8 bases. The trim removed 7 bases at V and 0 bases at J, leaving 14 bases unmatched. Per germline, CDR1 MDHEN and CDR2 SYDVKM. The CDR3 extends over 17 amino acids. As DNA, the CDR3 is TGTGCCAGCACCCCAAGTGAGGGACTAGAGACCTCCTACGAGCAGTACTTC. Translating it yields CASTPSEGLETSYEQYF.

The chain carries TRBV29-1 and TRBJ2-3; D possibly uses TRBD1 or TRBD2 (5 bases each). The germline V gene has CDR1 SQVTM and CDR2 ANQGSEA. The CDR3 is 11 amino acids. V was clipped by 6 bases and J by 5 bases, with 9 bases between them. CDR3 in DNA: TGCAGCGTGGGGGAACGAGATACGCAGTATTTT. Its translation: CSVGERDTQYF.

CDR3 protein: CASSLATMPQHF. CDR3 DNA sequence: TGTGCCAGCAGTTTGGCCACTATGCCCCAGCATTTT. The chain combines TRBV28 with TRBJ1-5; D gene unclear. V shed 3 bases and J shed 9 bases, with 9 bases lying between them. CDR3 length equals 12 residues. Germline loops: CDR1 MDHEN, CDR2 SYDVKM.

The genes are TRBV28 and TRBJ2-3, with 13 positions matching TRBD2. From germline, CDR1 is MDHEN and CDR2 SYDVKM. CDR3 length: 18 residues. J lost 4 bases, V lost 5 bases, and 12 bases had no gene match. In DNA form, the CDR3 reads TGTGCCAGCAGTCGACCGGGACTAGCGGGAAGAATCGCAGATACGCAGTATTTT. It translates to CASSRPGLAGRIADTQYF.

The V gene is TRBV20-1, the J gene TRBJ2-5; D unclear. The CDR3 sequence is 10 residues long. Germline CDR1 is DFQATT and CDR2 is SNEGSKA (reference sequence). Trimming pared 2 bases from V and 5 bases from J, leaving 3 bases between. The chain's CDR3 is CSARFETQYF. The CDR3 DNA reads TGCAGTGCTAGATTCGAGACCCAGTACTTC.

The chain recombines TRBV5-1 with TRBJ2-3, with 9 bases matching TRBD2. V dropped 4 bases and J dropped 4; count of bases not matched to a gene: 13. Germline V gene sequence: CDR1 SGHRS, CDR2 YFSETQ. The CDR3 totals 17 residues. The CDR3 reads CASSPGAGGSMSDTQYF. The CDR3 nucleotides read TGCGCCAGCAGCCCCGGTGCGGGGGGGTCAATGTCAGATACGCAGTATTTT.